This TCR beta chain was retrieved from a study of beta chain bispecific antibodies for T cell cancers. Across the study: Surviving healthy donor T cells from leukemia-line and bispecific antibody cocultures were TRBV-sequenced for family depletion.

Notes on the study in general: The TRBV12-3 share of total TRBV signal fell 97% to 99% after anti-TRBV12 rather than anti-CD19 exposure. Most targeted TRBV signal came from the leukemia cell line cells, not normal T cells.

TCRdb passed the 5' RACE reads through MiXCR, listing each CDR3 protein once. The table records tens of thousands of distinct CDR3 sequences, 2% to 2.5% of them present only once. V shed 6 bases and J shed 4 bases, with 7 bases lying between them. The CDR3 runs 12 residues. Germline V lookup: CDR1 MNHEY, CDR2 SMNVEV (reference sequence). Blood mononuclear cells were expanded for 2 to 3 days using either OKT3 anti-CD3 antibody or CD3/CD28 beads. 5 x 10^4 normal T cells were cocultured with 5 x 10^4 target cells and bispecific antibody. This clonotype showed up many times. Its antigen is still unknown. The source is a human donor in good health. Some clones in this sample may be carry-over from other donors' samples. J is TRBJ2-1 and V is TRBV27; D is unresolved. Sequencing used healthy donor T cells cultured with leukemia cells, obtained from a culture containing a bispecific antibody targeting TCR Vbeta12. CDR3 DNA sequence: TGTGCCAGCAGACCCTCGTACAATGAGCAGTTCTTC. Encoded protein: CASRPSYNEQFF.